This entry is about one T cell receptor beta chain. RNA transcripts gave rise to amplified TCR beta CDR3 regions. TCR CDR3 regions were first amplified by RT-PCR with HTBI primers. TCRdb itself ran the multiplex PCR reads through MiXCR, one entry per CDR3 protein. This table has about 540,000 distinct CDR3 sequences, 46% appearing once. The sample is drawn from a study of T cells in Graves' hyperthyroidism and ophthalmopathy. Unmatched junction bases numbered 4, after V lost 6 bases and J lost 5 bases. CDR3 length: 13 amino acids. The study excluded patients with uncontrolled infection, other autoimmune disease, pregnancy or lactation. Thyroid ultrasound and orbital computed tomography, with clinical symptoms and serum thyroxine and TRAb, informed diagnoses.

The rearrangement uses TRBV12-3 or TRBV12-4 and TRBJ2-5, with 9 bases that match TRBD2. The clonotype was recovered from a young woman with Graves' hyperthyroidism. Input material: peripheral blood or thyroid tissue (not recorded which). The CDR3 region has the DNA TGTGCCAGCAGATCCGCGGGGGGGGAGACCCAGTACTTC. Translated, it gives CASRSAGGETQYF.